This TCR beta chain was documented in a study of blood T cells in healthy people across ages. Using a J-beta primer mix together with a sample-barcoded 5' primer, a second PCR was run for about 6 to 12 cycles. TCRdb ran MiXCR on the 5' RACE reads and lists one entry per CDR3 protein. The table has some 730,000 distinct CDR3 sequences, roughly 20% seen once. The V gene's germline CDR1 is MNHNY and CDR2 SVGAGI (reference sequence). Deletions cut 0 bases from V and 7 bases from J, with 10 bases between. The CDR3 is made up of 14 amino acids. The clonotype was recovered from a man between 65 and 85 years old in good health. Material: blood. The chain recombines TRBV6-6 with TRBJ1-5; D is undetermined. The CDR3 nucleotides are TGTGCCAGCAGTTACTCGGGAATAGCACAGCCCCAGCATTTT. Translation: CASSYSGIAQPQHF.